Described below is a single T cell receptor (beta chain) sequence and its context. As yet, its antigen is unknown. The method was immunoSEQ multiplex PCR; TCRdb's version includes in-frame clones alone and lacks a portion of them. The profile covers 30,000 to 35,000 clones, none occurring a single time. On the day of bone marrow donation, the related graft donor provided peripheral blood. Germline loops: CDR1 SGDLS, CDR2 YYNGEE. Trimming took 0 bases from V and 2 from J, leaving 11 bases between them. The CDR3 has 15 residues. This sample was included in a study of T cells after posttransplantation cyclophosphamide. Study-level points and caveats: Donor CD8+ memory clones often dominated recipient blood repertoires at later times. Blood and skin or GI T cell repertoires showed limited TRB overlap.

The sequence was collected from a woman between 25 and 40 years old in good health and a related stem cell transplant donor. The material sequenced was PBMCs. The V gene is TRBV9, the J gene TRBJ2-5, with D perhaps matching TRBD1 (5 bases). This CDR3 is CASSVAPDRQETQYF. CDR3 nucleotides: TGTGCCAGCAGCGTAGCCCCAGACAGACAAGAGACCCAGTACTTC. The full variable domain, completed using reference TRBV9 and TRBJ2-5, is DSGVTQTPKHLITATGQRVTLRCSPRSGDLSVYWYQQSLDQGLQFLIQYYNGEERAKGNILERFSAQQFPDLHSELNLSSLELGDSALYFCASSVAPDRQETQYFGPGTRLLVL.